This paragraph covers one T cell receptor (beta chain) sequence. Here immunoSEQ multiplex PCR was the method, and the copy in TCRdb shows in-frame clones only, minus some. Counted here are more than 55,000 clones, 90% to 95% occurring once; the ten biggest clones make up about 3%. The data belong to a study of T cell changes during pregnancy in multiple sclerosis. The germline V gene has CDR1 SGHRS and CDR2 YFSETQ. The J segment lost 2 bases and the V segment lost 4 bases, leaving 4 bases of the junction unmatched. This CDR3 contains 14 residues. The material sequenced was CD8+ T cells from peripheral blood mononuclear cells, taken in the third trimester of pregnancy. This chain links TRBV5-1 with TRBJ2-7; 9 bases fit TRBD1. The origin of this receptor is a female donor with multiple sclerosis, enrolled in a pregnancy study. The CDR3 is CASSAGQGPYEQYF. The CDR3 DNA follows: TGCGCCAGCAGCGCCGGACAGGGGCCCTACGAGCAGTACTTC. Full variable domain (outside the CDR3, taken from reference TRBV5-1 and TRBJ2-7): KAGVTQTPRYLIKTRGQQVTLSCSPISGHRSVSWYQQTPGQGLQFLFEYFSETQRNKGNFPGRFSGRQFSNSRSEMNVSTLELGDSALYLCASSAGQGPYEQYFGPGTRLTVT.